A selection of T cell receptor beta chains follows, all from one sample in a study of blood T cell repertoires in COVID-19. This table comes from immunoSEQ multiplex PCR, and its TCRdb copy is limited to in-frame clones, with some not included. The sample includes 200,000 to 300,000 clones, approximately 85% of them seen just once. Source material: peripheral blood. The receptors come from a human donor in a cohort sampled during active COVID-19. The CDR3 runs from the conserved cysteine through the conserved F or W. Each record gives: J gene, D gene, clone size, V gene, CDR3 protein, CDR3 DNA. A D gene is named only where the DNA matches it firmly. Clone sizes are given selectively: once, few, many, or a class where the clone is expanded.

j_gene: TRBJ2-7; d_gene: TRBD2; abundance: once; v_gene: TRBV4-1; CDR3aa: CASSRDLADVTYEQYF; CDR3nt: TGCGCCAGCAGCCGAGATCTAGCGGACGTGACCTACGAGCAGTACTTC
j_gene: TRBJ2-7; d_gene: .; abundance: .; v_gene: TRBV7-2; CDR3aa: CASSLAQSAGLGYEQYF; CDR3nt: TGTGCCAGCAGCTTAGCCCAATCAGCGGGCCTGGGCTACGAGCAGTACTTC
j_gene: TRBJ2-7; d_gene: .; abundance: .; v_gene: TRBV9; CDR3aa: CASSPTPAGHYEQYF; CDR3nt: TGTGCCAGCAGCCCTACCCCAGCGGGCCACTACGAGCAGTACTTC
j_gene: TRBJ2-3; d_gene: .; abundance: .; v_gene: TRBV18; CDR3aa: CASSPPSDTQYF; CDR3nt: TGTGCCAGCTCACCACCGAGCGACACGCAGTATTTT
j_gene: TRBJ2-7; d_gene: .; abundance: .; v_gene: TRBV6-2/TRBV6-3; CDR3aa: CASSYSSLRGNEQYF; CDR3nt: TGTGCCAGCAGTTACTCCAGTTTAAGGGGAAACGAGCAGTACTTC
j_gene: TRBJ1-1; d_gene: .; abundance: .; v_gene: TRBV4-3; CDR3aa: CASSQKSRGTEAFF; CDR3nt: TGCGCCAGCAGCCAGAAAAGTAGGGGCACTGAAGCTTTCTTT
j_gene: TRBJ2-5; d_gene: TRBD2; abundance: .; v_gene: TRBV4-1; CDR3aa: CASSQGPAGGQGLQETQYF; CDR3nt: TGCGCCAGCAGCCAAGGGCCAGCGGGGGGCCAGGGCTTGCAAGAGACCCAGTACTTC
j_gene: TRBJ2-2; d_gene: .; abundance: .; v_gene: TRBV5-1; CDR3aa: CASSLRRDFVYTGELFF; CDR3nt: TGCGCCAGCAGCTTGAGGCGGGATTTCGTATACACCGGGGAGCTGTTTTTT
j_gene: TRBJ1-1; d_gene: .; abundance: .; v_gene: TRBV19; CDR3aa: CASSIGGGVGTEAFF; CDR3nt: TGTGCCAGTAGTATAGGTGGGGGGGTCGGCACTGAAGCTTTCTTT
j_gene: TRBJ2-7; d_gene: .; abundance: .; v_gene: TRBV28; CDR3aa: CASSLSSRSSYEQYF; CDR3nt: TGTGCCAGCAGTTTAAGCAGCCGGAGCTCCTACGAGCAGTACTTC
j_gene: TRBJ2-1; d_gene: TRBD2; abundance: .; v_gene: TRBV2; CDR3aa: CASSEEVYGLAGDEQFF; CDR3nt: TGTGCCAGCAGTGAAGAAGTATATGGACTAGCGGGAGATGAGCAGTTCTTC
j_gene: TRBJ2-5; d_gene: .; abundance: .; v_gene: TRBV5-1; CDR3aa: CASSSYQGSQETQYF; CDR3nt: TGCGCCAGCAGCTCGTACCAGGGTTCCCAAGAGACCCAGTACTTC
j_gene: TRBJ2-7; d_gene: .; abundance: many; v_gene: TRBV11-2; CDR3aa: CASSSVRESPYEQYF; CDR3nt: TGTGCCAGCAGCTCCGTCCGGGAGAGTCCCTACGAGCAGTACTTC
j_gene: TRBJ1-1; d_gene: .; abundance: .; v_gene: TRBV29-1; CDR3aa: CSVRTAATEAFF; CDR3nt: TGCAGCGTTCGAACGGCGGCCACTGAAGCTTTCTTT
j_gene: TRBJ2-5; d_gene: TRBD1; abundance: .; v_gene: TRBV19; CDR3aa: CASRPSDRVKETQYF; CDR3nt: TGTGCCAGTAGACCCTCGGACAGGGTCAAAGAGACCCAGTACTTC
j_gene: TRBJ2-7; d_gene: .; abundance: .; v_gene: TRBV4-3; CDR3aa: CASSQDTGSSYEQYF; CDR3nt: TGCGCCAGCAGCCAAGATACAGGAAGCTCCTACGAGCAGTACTTC
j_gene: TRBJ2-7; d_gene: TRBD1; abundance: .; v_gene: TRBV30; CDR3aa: CAWSGQGAGYEQYF; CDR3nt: TGTGCCTGGAGTGGACAGGGGGCCGGCTACGAGCAGTACTTC